The T cell receptor beta chain under discussion was sequenced for a study of CD8 T cells in Susac syndrome. Whole-study results and caveats: The study identified around fifteen and five Susac-specific public clones in total CD8+ and CD8+ TEMRA repertoires.

The RNA input was roughly 0.45 to 1 ug, and it was reverse transcribed with random hexamers. A multiplex approach, immunoSEQ multiplex PCR, amplified TCR beta CDR3 across 54 Vbeta and 13 Jbeta. MiXCR, applied by TCRdb to the immunoSEQ multiplex PCR reads, yields one record per CDR3 protein. The table shows fewer than 150,000 distinct CDR3 sequences, with approximately 95% occurring only once. Notes on this clonotype: The antigen is unknown.

Peripheral blood CD8+ and CD4+ T cells were profiled by TCR beta sequencing. Germline V gene lookup returns CDR1 SQVTM and CDR2 ANQGSEA. The CDR3 is made up of 13 amino acids. V was pared by 8 bases and J by 4 bases, with 17 bases between. The gene calls are TRBV29-1 and TRBJ1-2, with a tentative D call TRBD1 (5 bases). This TCR derives from a human donor with Susac syndrome. Material for sequencing was CD8+ T cells from PBMCs. CDR3 protein: CSLGDLRPYGYTF. The DNA of the CDR3 is TGCAGCTTAGGGGACCTGCGACCCTATGGCTACACCTTC.